A single sample is the source of the 24 T cell receptor beta chains below, sequenced in a study of blood T cell repertoires in COVID-19. Libraries were prepared by immunoSEQ multiplex PCR; TCRdb keeps only in-frame clonotypes and omits some of them. The sample contains roughly 310,000 clones, approximately 91% of which appear only once. The sample was PBMCs or T cells enriched from blood (not recorded which). The receptors here all came from a woman aged 40 to 50 who had recovered from COVID-19.

This clone was detected many times. This sequence joins TRBV5-5 and TRBJ2-1; 10 positions match TRBD2. The CDR3 totals 17 residues. In germline, CDR1 is SGHKS, CDR2 YYEKEE (reference sequence). V shed 4 bases, J shed 5 bases, and the junction held 12 bases outside the gene matches. CDR3 sequence reads: CASSPDERGGQHNEQFF. Written as DNA, the CDR3 is TGTGCCAGCAGCCCGGATGAGCGGGGGGGGCAGCACAATGAGCAGTTCTTC.

The chain links TRBV3-1 (or the pseudogene TRBV3-2) to TRBJ2-7; D unclear. There are 16 residues in the CDR3. CDR1 is LGHDT, CDR2 YNNKEL, per germline (reference sequence). V was pared by 6 bases and J by 0 bases, with 18 bases between. DNA of the CDR3: TGTGCCAGCAGAGAAATCGGCCTAGTGAGCTCCTACGAGCAGTACTTC. Translating it yields CASREIGLVSSYEQYF.

The V gene is TRBV27, the J gene TRBJ2-4, with D possibly being TRBD1 (6 bases). Trimming removed 4 bases at V and 0 bases at J, with 34 bases between. The CDR3 totals 23 residues. Looked up from germline, CDR1 is MNHEY and CDR2 is SMNVEV (reference sequence). The CDR3: CASSSTTPNPGHAGSIAKNIQYF. CDR3 bases: TGTGCCAGCAGTTCGACCACACCGAATCCGGGACACGCGGGTTCCATAGCCAAAAACATTCAGTACTTC.

The chain is built from TRBV7-2 and TRBJ2-1, with 7 positions matching TRBD1. The CDR3 runs to 14 residues. In germline, CDR1 is SGHTA, CDR2 FQGNSA. Trimming cost V 7 bases and J 3 bases; bases outside gene matches: 6. CDR3 residues: CASNQGVGYNEQFF. The CDR3 DNA reads TGTGCCAGCAACCAGGGGGTCGGCTACAATGAGCAGTTCTTC.

A remark on this clone: This specimen includes other DNA sequences encoding the same CDR3. This sequence joins TRBV7-9 and TRBJ2-1; a possible D gene is TRBD2 (5 bases). The germline V gene encodes CDR1 SEHNR and CDR2 FQNEAQ (reference sequence). Between the trimmed V and J ends, which lost 5 bases and 0 bases, there was a span of 11 bases. This CDR3 has 15 amino acids. In DNA, the CDR3 is TGTGCCAGCAGCCCCCGGGGAAGCTCCTACAATGAGCAGTTCTTC. Translating gives CASSPRGSSYNEQFF.

This clone has a single count. The V and J genes are TRBV7-8 and TRBJ1-3, with TRBD1 identical over 8 bases. CDR3 length: 16 amino acids. Trimming took 5 bases from V and 0 from J; bases not matched to a gene: 6. Germline assignment: CDR1 SGHVS and CDR2 FQNEAQ. The CDR3 reads CASSPDRAPSGNTIYF. The CDR3, as DNA: TGTGCCAGCAGCCCGGACAGGGCCCCCTCTGGAAACACCATATATTTT.

The chain joins TRBV18 to TRBJ1-6; weak D call: TRBD1 (6 bases). This CDR3 has 14 amino acids. The V end lost 4 bases, the J end lost 8 bases, and 12 bases lay between the germline ends. Per the germline V gene, CDR1 is KGHSH and CDR2 is LQKENI. The DNA for the CDR3 is TGTGCCAGCTCACACAGGGAGGGTGATTCACCCCTCCACTTT. Translation: CASSHREGDSPLHF.

The V gene is TRBV3-1 (or the pseudogene TRBV3-2), the J gene TRBJ2-7, with TRBD1 matching 7 bases. J gave up 3 bases and V 3 bases, and 2 bases lay outside the gene matches. Germline V gene sequence: CDR1 LGHDT, CDR2 YNNKEL (reference sequence). The CDR3 covers 13 residues. Written as DNA, the CDR3 is TGTGCCAGCAGCCAGGACAGGCACTACGAGCAGTACTTC. The encoded protein is CASSQDRHYEQYF.

The chain links TRBV7-8 to TRBJ1-1, with 9 bases fitting TRBD1. V lost 2 bases and J lost 7; bases outside the gene matches: 14. This CDR3 has 17 residues. The V gene's germline CDR1 is SGHVS and CDR2 FQNEAQ. CDR3 loop: CASSLTRWTGVMNEAFF. CDR3 nucleotides: TGTGCCAGCAGCTTAACCAGATGGACAGGGGTGATGAATGAAGCTTTCTTT.

The chain joins TRBV4-3 to TRBJ2-7; 8 nucleotides align to TRBD2. Germline CDR1 LGHNA, CDR2 YSLEER. The CDR3 has 14 amino acids. V shed 1 base and J 7 bases; nucleotides not matched to a gene: 6. CDR3: CASSQVGLESEQYF. The DNA of the CDR3 is TGCGCCAGCAGCCAAGTGGGACTAGAAAGTGAGCAGTACTTC.

This sequence joins TRBV4-3 and TRBJ2-1; 8 bases match TRBD1. CDR1 and CDR2 (germline): LGHNA, YSLEER. The CDR3 has 12 residues. With V trimmed by 5 bases and J by 8 bases, 2 bases remained unmatched. CDR3 loop: CASSLQGDEQFF. Written as DNA, the CDR3 is TGCGCCAGCAGCTTACAGGGGGATGAGCAGTTCTTC.

The chain employs TRBV6-5 and TRBJ1-5, with TRBD1 matching over 9 bases. Germline loops: CDR1 MNHEY, CDR2 SVGAGI. V dropped 7 bases and J dropped 5; count of bases not matched to a gene: 9. The CDR3 spans 15 residues. Here the CDR3 DNA reads TGTGCCAGCAACTCACAGGGGGCGGGTGATCAGCCCCAGCATTTT. It translates to CASNSQGAGDQPQHF.

This chain connects TRBV11-3 to TRBJ2-1; 9 positions match TRBD2. The germline CDR1 and CDR2 sequences are SGHNT and YENEEA. V shed 3 bases and J 6 bases; nucleotides not matched to a gene: 6. The CDR3 loop spans 15 amino acids. CDR3 coding DNA: TGTGCCAGCAGCTTTGATAGCGGGAGATCCAATGAGCAGTTCTTC. Translating gives CASSFDSGRSNEQFF.

CDR3 amino acids: CATQGERPYEQYF. The CDR3, as DNA: TGTGCCACCCAGGGGGAGCGGCCCTACGAGCAGTACTTC. The chain carries TRBV6-6 and TRBJ2-7, with TRBD1 matching over 7 bases. The junction had 8 bases not matched to a gene; V was cut back by 10 bases and J by 2 bases. Looked up from germline, CDR1 is MNHNY and CDR2 is SVGAGI (reference sequence). The CDR3 runs to 13 residues.

The chain recombines TRBV24-1 with TRBJ2-1; tentative D call: TRBD2 (6 bases). CDR3 length equals 19 residues. The V and J ends lost 2 bases and 4 bases respectively, with 23 bases between them. The V gene's germline CDR1 is KGHDR and CDR2 SFDVKD. CDR3 in amino acids: CATSDSFPREEGRYNEQFF. The CDR3 nucleotides read TGTGCCACCAGTGATTCGTTCCCGCGAGAGGAGGGGCGTTACAATGAGCAGTTCTTC.

The rearrangement uses TRBV11-3 and TRBJ1-1; the D is unclear. Trimming removed 1 base from V and 3 bases from J, with 6 bases in between. CDR1 is SGHNT, CDR2 YENEEA, per germline. The length of the CDR3 is 13 residues. In DNA, the CDR3 is TGTGCCAGCAGCTTAGGGAGGGACACTGAAGCTTTCTTT. This gives the protein CASSLGRDTEAFF.

The chain combines TRBV21-1 with TRBJ2-1; the table names TRBD2, a call not compared with the DNA. TRBV21-1 is annotated as a pseudogene. The CDR3 is 13 amino acids. CDR3 nucleotides: TGTGCCAGCAGTCTAGCGGGATACAATGAGCAGTTCTTC. Its protein is CASSLAGYNEQFF.

The count of this clone is one. The V call is TRBV7-8, the J call TRBJ2-2, with 9 bases identical to TRBD2. The length of the CDR3 is 17 residues. CDR1 and CDR2 (germline): SGHVS, FQNEAQ. V lost 6 bases, J lost 5 bases, and 13 bases stayed unmatched. This CDR3 is CASRLPGGGARTGELFF. The DNA for the CDR3 is TGTGCCAGCAGACTTCCTGGCGGGGGGGCCCGGACCGGGGAGCTGTTTTTT.

The J gene is TRBJ2-7, the V gene TRBV5-1; 9 bases agree with TRBD1. The V gene's germline CDR1 is SGHRS and CDR2 YFSETQ. The CDR3 extends over 15 amino acids. V shed 1 base, J shed 5 bases, and the junction held 7 bases outside the gene matches. CDR3 coding DNA: TGCGCCAGCAGCTTGATCCGGACAGGGGAGGACGAGCAGTACTTC. It yields the protein CASSLIRTGEDEQYF.

The chain uses TRBV6-1 and TRBJ2-6; 11 bases are shared with TRBD1. This CDR3 is built from 18 residues. The V gene's germline CDR1 is MNHNS and CDR2 SASEGT. J gave up 1 base and V 4 bases, and 6 bases lay outside the gene matches. CDR3 sequence (DNA): TGTGCCAGCAGTGCTCCCGGGACAGGGGGATCTGGGGCCAACGTCCTGACTTTC. The encoded protein is CASSAPGTGGSGANVLTF.

J is TRBJ2-7 and V is TRBV11-2; TRBD2 agrees at 10 bases. This CDR3 has 14 amino acids. The ends lost 3 bases at V and 4 bases at J; junction bases unmatched: 3. Germline CDR1 SGHAT, CDR2 FQNNGV. The CDR3 sequence: CASSFSGGVYEQYF. CDR3 nucleotides: TGTGCCAGCAGCTTCAGCGGGGGGGTATACGAGCAGTACTTC.

The rearrangement uses TRBV5-5 and TRBJ2-7; 8 bases match TRBD2. CDR1 is SGHKS and CDR2 is YYEKEE in the germline V gene (reference sequence). Trimming at V came to 5 bases and at J to 3 bases, leaving 13 bases not matched to a gene. The CDR3 spans 16 residues. The CDR3 DNA is TGTGCCAGCAGTCCCGGGACTAGGGTCTTCGGCTACGAGCAGTACTTC. Amino acids: CASSPGTRVFGYEQYF.

The J gene is TRBJ2-7, the V gene TRBV21-1; TRBD1 is taken as the D call from the table, unchecked against the DNA. TRBV21-1 is tagged as a pseudogene. The CDR3 has 14 residues. The CDR3 DNA sequence: TGTGCCAGCAGCTCCTTGACAGGGGCCTACGAGCAGTACTTC. Its translation: CASSSLTGAYEQYF.

This clone appeared once. The V gene is TRBV7-3, the J gene TRBJ1-6; 7 nucleotides align to TRBD1. The J segment lost 7 bases and the V segment lost 4 bases, leaving 4 bases of the junction unmatched. The length of the CDR3 is 14 residues. The V gene's germline CDR1 is SGHTA and CDR2 FQGTGA. This CDR3 reads CASSSRGWNSPLHF. CDR3 sequence (DNA): TGTGCCAGCAGCTCCAGGGGGTGGAATTCACCCCTCCACTTT. Full variable domain (rest looked up from reference TRBV7-3 and TRBJ1-6): GAGVSQTPSNKVTEKGKYVELRCDPISGHTALYWYRQSLGQGPEFLIYFQGTGAADDSGLPNDRFFAVRPEGSVSTLKIQRTERGDSAVYLCASSSRGWNSPLHFGNGTRLTVT.